This T cell receptor (beta chain) is from a study of blood T cell repertoires in COVID-19. On the study more broadly: Collection of acute and convalescent COVID-19 samples took place in the United States, Italy and Spain. PBMCs, B-cell-depleted T cells, or T cells provided the cDNA or gDNA that made up the material.

Original processing methods: Reference gene primer amplification yielded estimated nucleated cell counts. Sequenced by immunoSEQ multiplex PCR; TCRdb stores in-frame clones only, minus some. The DNA gave D and trimming, while V, J and clone size come from that table. Of 95,000 to 110,000 clones listed, about 85% were seen once; the top ten hold around 3.3%. The CDR3 sequence is 13 residues long. Germline V lookup: CDR1 SGHRS, CDR2 YFSETQ. V dropped 4 bases and J dropped 3; count of bases not matched to a gene: 0. This clone occurred once. The chain has TRBV5-1 and TRBJ2-2; 7 bases match TRBD2. The material sequenced was peripheral blood. This TCR derives from a man aged 45-65 years in a cohort sampled during active COVID-19. The CDR3: CASSRGDTGELFF. As DNA, the CDR3 is TGCGCCAGCAGCCGGGGGGACACCGGGGAGCTGTTTTTT.